The rows below give T cell receptor beta chains drawn from one sample of a study of response to subunit inactivated influenza vaccine. TCRdb reanalysed the RT-PCR reads using MiXCR and keeps one entry per CDR3 protein. The table includes 650,000 to 800,000 distinct CDR3 sequences, around 18% detected once. Sequences were derived from PBMCs from blood, sampled roughly 5 days after vaccination. These receptors all stem from a man aged 50 to 60 who received an inactivated influenza vaccine. The CDR3 runs from the conserved cysteine through the conserved F or W. A D gene is named only where the DNA matches it firmly. Expanded clones are given a class, and other clones once, few, many or no size at all.

CDR3: CASSKAAGIDEKLFF; DNA: TGTGCCAGCAGCAAAGCGGCGGGAATCGATGAAAAACTGTTTTTT; V: TRBV21-1; size: -; D: -; J: TRBJ1-4
CDR3: CASSSPGRLARTYEQYF; DNA: TGTGCCAGCAGCTCGCCTGGTAGACTAGCGAGGACCTACGAGCAGTACTTC; V: TRBV7-9; size: many; D: TRBD2; J: TRBJ2-7
CDR3: CASSPRQGASETQYF; DNA: TGTGCCAGCTCACCGCGGCAGGGGGCATCTGAGACCCAGTACTTC; V: TRBV18; size: few; D: TRBD1; J: TRBJ2-5
CDR3: CASSLRGLEQFF; DNA: TGTGCCAGCAGCTTGCGGGGTTTAGAGCAGTTCTTC; V: TRBV5-4; size: -; D: -; J: TRBJ2-1
CDR3: CASSSDRAGFGYEQYF; DNA: TGCGCCAGCAGCTCCGACAGGGCAGGATTTGGCTACGAGCAGTACTTC; V: TRBV5-1; size: -; D: TRBD1; J: TRBJ2-7
CDR3: CASSLGSGKQPQHF; DNA: TGTGCCAGCAGTTTGGGGTCAGGCAAACAGCCCCAGCATTTT; V: TRBV12-3/TRBV12-4; size: many; D: -; J: TRBJ1-5
CDR3: CASSPHSGDQPQHF; DNA: TGCGCCAGCAGCCCGCATAGTGGGGATCAGCCCCAGCATTTT; V: TRBV5-1; size: few; D: -; J: TRBJ1-5
CDR3: CASTPRRNEAFF; DNA: TGTGCCAGCACCCCCCGGCGGAATGAAGCTTTCTTT; V: TRBV11-1; size: -; D: -; J: TRBJ1-1
CDR3: CASSTEQGWADQETQYF; DNA: TGCGCCAGCAGCACAGAACAGGGCTGGGCAGACCAAGAGACCCAGTACTTC; V: TRBV5-1; size: many; D: -; J: TRBJ2-5
CDR3: CASSSRTEANIQYF; DNA: TGCGCCAGCAGCTCGCGGACCGAGGCCAACATTCAGTACTTC; V: TRBV5-1; size: many; D: -; J: TRBJ2-4
CDR3: CASSYRDRGEKLFF; DNA: TGTGCCAGCAGTTACCGGGACAGGGGTGAAAAACTGTTTTTT; V: TRBV6-5; size: few; D: TRBD1; J: TRBJ1-4
CDR3: CASSDGRGCNQPQHF; DNA: TGTGCCAGCAGTGACGGTCGGGGCTGCAATCAGCCCCAGCATTTT; V: TRBV6-4; size: few; D: -; J: TRBJ1-5
CDR3: CASSLYGGTDTQYF; DNA: TGCGCCAGCAGCTTGTATGGAGGCACAGATACGCAGTATTTT; V: TRBV5-4; size: many; D: -; J: TRBJ2-3
CDR3: CASSVARAYNEQFF; DNA: TGTGCCAGCAGCGTAGCTAGGGCCTACAATGAGCAGTTCTTC; V: TRBV9; size: -; D: -; J: TRBJ2-1
CDR3: CARRGGKTYNEQFF; DNA: TGTGCACGTCGTGGCGGGAAAACATACAATGAGCAGTTCTTC; V: TRBV24-1; size: -; D: -; J: TRBJ2-1
CDR3: CSASQGAGNTEAFF; DNA: TGCAGTGCTAGCCAGGGGGCAGGGAACACTGAAGCTTTCTTT; V: TRBV20-1; size: few; D: TRBD1; J: TRBJ1-1
CDR3: CASSQGVAGGPDTQYF; DNA: TGTGCCAGCAGCCAGGGAGTAGCGGGGGGACCGGATACGCAGTATTTT; V: TRBV7-2; size: few; D: TRBD2; J: TRBJ2-3
CDR3: CASRYAQLNTEAFF; DNA: TGTGCCAGCAGGTACGCACAGCTGAACACTGAAGCTTTCTTT; V: TRBV4-2; size: -; D: -; J: TRBJ1-1
CDR3: CASEESYEQYF; DNA: TGTGCCAGCGAAGAGTCCTACGAGCAGTACTTC; V: TRBV7-9; size: few; D: -; J: TRBJ2-7
CDR3: CASSQGGNEQFF; DNA: TGTGCCAGCTCACAAGGGGGCAATGAGCAGTTCTTC; V: TRBV3-1; size: many; D: -; J: TRBJ2-1
CDR3: CASSARKTSTDTQYF; DNA: TGTGCCAGCAGCGCCAGGAAAACTAGCACAGATACGCAGTATTTT; V: TRBV7-2; size: few; D: -; J: TRBJ2-3
CDR3: CASLNPGVDYGYTF; DNA: TGTGCCAGCCTAAACCCGGGGGTGGACTATGGCTACACCTTC; V: TRBV12-3/TRBV12-4; size: -; D: -; J: TRBJ1-2
CDR3: CSASGVSYEQYF; DNA: TGCAGTGCTAGCGGGGTGTCCTACGAGCAGTACTTC; V: TRBV20-1; size: -; D: -; J: TRBJ2-7
CDR3: CASTAQVNTEAFF; DNA: TGTGCCAGCACCGCCCAGGTGAACACTGAAGCTTTCTTT; V: TRBV6-1; size: -; D: -; J: TRBJ1-1
CDR3: CASSLGQANNEQFF; DNA: TGTGCCAGCAGCTTGGGACAGGCTAACAATGAGCAGTTCTTC; V: TRBV7-9; size: -; D: TRBD1; J: TRBJ2-1
CDR3: CSARYSQETQYF; DNA: TGCAGTGCTAGATACAGCCAAGAGACCCAGTACTTC; V: TRBV20-1; size: -; D: -; J: TRBJ2-5
CDR3: CATSDSLGTGVDEQFF; DNA: TGTGCCACCAGTGATTCGTTGGGGACAGGGGTGGATGAGCAGTTCTTC; V: TRBV24-1; size: few; D: TRBD1; J: TRBJ2-1
CDR3: CASSLGPGRGSSGANVLTF; DNA: TGTGCCAGCAGCTTAGGACCGGGACGGGGGTCTTCCGGGGCCAACGTCCTGACTTTC; V: TRBV11-2; size: few; D: -; J: TRBJ2-6
CDR3: CAISPRQGWEETQYF; DNA: TGTGCCATCAGCCCACGACAGGGGTGGGAGGAGACCCAGTACTTC; V: TRBV10-3; size: -; D: TRBD1; J: TRBJ2-5